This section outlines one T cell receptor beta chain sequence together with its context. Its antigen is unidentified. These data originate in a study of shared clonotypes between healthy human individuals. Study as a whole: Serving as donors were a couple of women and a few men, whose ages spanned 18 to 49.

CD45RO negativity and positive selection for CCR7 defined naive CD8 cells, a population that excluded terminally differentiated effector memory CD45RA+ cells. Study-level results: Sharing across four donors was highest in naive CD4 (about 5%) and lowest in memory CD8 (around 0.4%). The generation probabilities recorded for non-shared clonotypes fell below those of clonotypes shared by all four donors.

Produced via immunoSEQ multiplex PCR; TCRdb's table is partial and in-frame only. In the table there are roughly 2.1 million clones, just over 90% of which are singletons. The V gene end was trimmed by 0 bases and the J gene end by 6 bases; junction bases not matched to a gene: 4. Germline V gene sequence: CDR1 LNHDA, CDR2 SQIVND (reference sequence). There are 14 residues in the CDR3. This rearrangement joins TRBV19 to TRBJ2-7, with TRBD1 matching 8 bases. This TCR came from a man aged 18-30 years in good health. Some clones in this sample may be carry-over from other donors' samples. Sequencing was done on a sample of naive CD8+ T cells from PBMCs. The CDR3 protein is CASSIDATGAEQYF. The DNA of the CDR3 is TGTGCCAGTAGTATAGATGCGACAGGGGCCGAGCAGTACTTC.